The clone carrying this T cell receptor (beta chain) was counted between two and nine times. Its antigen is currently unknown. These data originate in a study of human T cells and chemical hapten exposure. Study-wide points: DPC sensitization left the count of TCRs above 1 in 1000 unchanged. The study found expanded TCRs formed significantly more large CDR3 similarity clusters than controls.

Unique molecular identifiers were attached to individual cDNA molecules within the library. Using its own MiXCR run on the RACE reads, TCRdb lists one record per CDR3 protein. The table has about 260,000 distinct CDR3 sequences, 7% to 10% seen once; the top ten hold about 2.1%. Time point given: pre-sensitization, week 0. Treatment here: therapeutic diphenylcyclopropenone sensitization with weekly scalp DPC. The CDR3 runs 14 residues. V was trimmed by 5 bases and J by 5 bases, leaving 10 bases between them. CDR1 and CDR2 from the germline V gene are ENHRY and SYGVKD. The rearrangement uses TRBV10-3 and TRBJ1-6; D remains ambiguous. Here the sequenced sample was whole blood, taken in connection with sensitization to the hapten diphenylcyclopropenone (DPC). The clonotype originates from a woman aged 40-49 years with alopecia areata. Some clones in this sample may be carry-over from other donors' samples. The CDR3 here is CAISFGPDNSPLHF. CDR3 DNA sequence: TGTGCCATCAGTTTCGGACCCGATAATTCACCCCTCCACTTT.